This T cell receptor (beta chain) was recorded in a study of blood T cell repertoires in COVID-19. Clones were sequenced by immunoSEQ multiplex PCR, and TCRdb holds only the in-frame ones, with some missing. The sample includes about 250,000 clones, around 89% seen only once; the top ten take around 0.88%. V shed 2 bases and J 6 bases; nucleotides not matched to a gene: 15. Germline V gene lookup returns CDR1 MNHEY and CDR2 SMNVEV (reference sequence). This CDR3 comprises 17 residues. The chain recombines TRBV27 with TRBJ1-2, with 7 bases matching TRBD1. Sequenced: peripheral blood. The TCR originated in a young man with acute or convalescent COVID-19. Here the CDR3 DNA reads TGTGCCAGCAGTTTACGGGGCCTAGGGGGCCCATGGGATGGCTACACCTTC. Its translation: CASSLRGLGGPWDGYTF.